Presented here are 14 T cell receptor beta chains from one specimen sequenced in a study of blood T cell repertoires in COVID-19. This table comes from immunoSEQ multiplex PCR, and its TCRdb copy is limited to in-frame clones, with some not included. Counted here are 130,000 to 150,000 clones, 80% to 90% occurring once; the ten biggest clones make up under 9%. The sequencing input was peripheral blood. The receptors stem from a woman aged 50 to 60 with active or convalescent COVID-19.

This clone was observed a handful of times. The chain joins TRBV3-1 (or the pseudogene TRBV3-2) to TRBJ1-2; 7 bases are shared with TRBD1. Per germline, CDR1 LGHDT and CDR2 YNNKEL (reference sequence). V shed 4 bases and J 3 bases; nucleotides not matched to a gene: 8. CDR3 size: 15 residues. The CDR3 DNA reads as TGTGCCAGCAGCCCAGTTGGGACAGCATACTATGGCTACACCTTC. This translates into CASSPVGTAYYGYTF.

This clone was observed a few times. The chain uses TRBV5-4 and TRBJ2-7; 7 nucleotides agree with TRBD2. The CDR3 spans 14 residues. The V gene's germline CDR1 is SGHNT and CDR2 YYREEE (reference sequence). J was trimmed by 3 bases and V by 2 bases; bases with no gene match: 5. CDR3 DNA: TGTGCCAGCAGCTTCACGGGAGGTAGCTACGAGCAGTACTTC. This encodes CASSFTGGSYEQYF.

This clone was recorded a few times. The chain has TRBV30 and TRBJ1-1; D possibly corresponds to TRBD1 (6 bases). This CDR3 has 10 residues. Trimming shortened V by 3 bases and J by 10 bases, and 9 bases separated the two germline ends. The germline CDR1 and CDR2 sequences are GTSNPN and SVGIG (reference sequence). The CDR3 nucleotides are TGTGCCTGGAGGGGGGCTCGAGCTTTCTTT. Encoded protein: CAWRGARAFF.

The genes are TRBV24-1 and TRBJ2-1, with D possibly being TRBD2 (5 bases). The CDR3 runs to 13 residues. V lost 9 bases, J lost 2 bases, and 10 bases lay in between. Germline V gene lookup returns CDR1 KGHDR and CDR2 SFDVKD. CDR3 DNA: TGTGCCACCTCCGGGAAAGCCTACAATGAGCAGTTCTTC. Translation gives CATSGKAYNEQFF.

The CDR3 here is CASSLGQGRPNTIYF. The CDR3 DNA reads as TGCGCCAGCAGCTTGGGACAGGGCCGGCCGAACACCATATATTTT. The rearrangement uses TRBV5-1 and TRBJ1-3; TRBD1 agrees at 7 bases. The CDR3 loop spans 15 amino acids. Germline-derived CDR1 and CDR2 are SGHRS and YFSETQ. Trimming at V came to 0 bases and at J to 7 bases, leaving 7 bases not matched to a gene.

The chain has TRBV5-5 and TRBJ2-7; 8 bases map to TRBD1. The V segment lost 3 bases and the J segment 5 bases; nucleotides outside the gene matches: 13. Germline loops: CDR1 SGHKS, CDR2 YYEKEE (reference sequence). The CDR3 has 16 amino acids. CDR3 nucleotides: TGTGCCAGCAGCTCCCCCCTTGGACAGGGAGGCAACGAGCAGTACTTC. The encoded protein is CASSSPLGQGGNEQYF.

Only one count was recorded for this clone. The chain couples TRBV19 to TRBJ1-5, with TRBD1 matching 10 bases. Germline V gene lookup returns CDR1 LNHDA and CDR2 SQIVND (reference sequence). The CDR3 runs 16 residues. The V gene end was trimmed by 7 bases and the J gene end by 6 bases; junction bases not matched to a gene: 12. The CDR3, as DNA: TGTGCCAGTACCATATCTACCGGGACAGGGGTTCAGCCCCAGCATTTT. Translating gives CASTISTGTGVQPQHF.

The V gene is TRBV2, the J gene TRBJ2-5; 14 bases match TRBD2. The germline CDR1 and CDR2 sequences are SNHLY and FYNNEI. V lost 6 bases, J lost 4 bases, and 4 bases stayed unmatched. CDR3 length equals 15 residues. CDR3: CASRTSGGAAETQYF. CDR3 bases: TGTGCCAGCAGGACTAGCGGGGGGGCCGCAGAGACCCAGTACTTC.

There are a few counts of this clone. The J gene is TRBJ2-7, the V gene TRBV7-2; 8 nucleotides line up with TRBD2. CDR3 size: 14 residues. Germline V lookup: CDR1 SGHTA, CDR2 FQGNSA. J gave up 4 bases and V 3 bases, and 5 bases lay outside the gene matches. The CDR3 nucleotides read TGTGCCAGCAGCTTCACTAGCGGCCAATACGAGCAGTACTTC. It codes for CASSFTSGQYEQYF.

V gene TRBV10-3 combines with J gene TRBJ1-2; 9 bases are a match to TRBD1. CDR1 ENHRY and CDR2 SYGVKD come from the germline V gene. V trimming: 7 bases; J trimming: 4 bases; junction bases outside the gene matches: 7. This CDR3 region has 14 residues. The CDR3 protein is CAINEGQGLYGYTF. As DNA, the CDR3 is TGTGCCATCAACGAGGGACAGGGACTCTATGGCTACACCTTC.

As regards this clone: One junction end disagrees with the germline gene, perhaps due to a read error. J is TRBJ2-1 and V is TRBV7-3, with TRBD1 identical over 10 bases. The CDR3 sequence is 13 residues long. CDR1 and CDR2 (germline): SGHTA, FQGTGA. The chain's CDR3 is CASSPIGQGDLLF. In DNA form, the CDR3 reads TGTGCCAGCAGCCCTATAGGACAGGGGGATTTACTCTTC.

V is TRBV13 and J is TRBJ1-2; unclear D gene. V lost 1 base and J 5 bases, leaving 5 bases between the germline ends. This CDR3 comprises 12 residues. The V gene's germline CDR1 is PRHDT and CDR2 FYEKMQ (reference sequence). The CDR3 sequence: CASSLADYGYTF. The CDR3 nucleotides read TGTGCCAGCAGCTTAGCAGATTATGGCTACACCTTC.

The genes are TRBV19 and TRBJ2-1; weak D call: TRBD2 (5 bases). Between the trimmed V and J ends, which lost 6 bases and 0 bases, there was a span of 12 bases. Germline lookup yields CDR1 LNHDA and CDR2 SQIVND (reference sequence). The CDR3 runs to 15 residues. CDR3 bases: TGTGCCAGTAGCACGGACTGGGGCTCCTACAATGAGCAGTTCTTC. Protein product: CASSTDWGSYNEQFF.

The count of this clone is one. The V gene is TRBV5-4, the J gene TRBJ1-3, with TRBD1 matching 8 bases. Germline assignment: CDR1 SGHNT and CDR2 YYREEE (reference sequence). V shed 5 bases, J shed 1 base, and the junction held 8 bases outside the gene matches. The CDR3 spans 16 residues. CDR3 sequence reads: CASSYGQGRSGNTIYF. The DNA for the CDR3 is TGTGCCAGCAGTTATGGACAGGGAAGATCTGGAAACACCATATATTTT.